The clone carrying this T cell receptor beta chain was seen repeatedly, ten times or more. 2 million unsorted PBMCs were stored in RNAlater at -80 °C before RNA extraction. The record originates from a study of neurological immune-mediated disorders. Via MiXCR, TCRdb re-called the 5' RACE reads, giving one row per CDR3 protein. The sample contains 74,000 or so distinct CDR3 sequences, about 9.7% of which appear only once. This TCR derives from a man in his forties or fifties in good health. The material sequenced was PBMCs.

The CDR3 region is CASSAPTVFIGNGYTF. The CDR3 DNA sequence: TGTGCCAGCAGCGCCCCGACAGTGTTTATCGGGAATGGCTACACCTTC. The chain couples TRBV7-2 to TRBJ1-2, with a possible D match to TRBD1 (5 bases). Germline CDR1 and CDR2: SGHTA and FQGNSA. V was cut by 5 bases and J by 6 bases, with 22 bases left in between. CDR3 length equals 16 residues.